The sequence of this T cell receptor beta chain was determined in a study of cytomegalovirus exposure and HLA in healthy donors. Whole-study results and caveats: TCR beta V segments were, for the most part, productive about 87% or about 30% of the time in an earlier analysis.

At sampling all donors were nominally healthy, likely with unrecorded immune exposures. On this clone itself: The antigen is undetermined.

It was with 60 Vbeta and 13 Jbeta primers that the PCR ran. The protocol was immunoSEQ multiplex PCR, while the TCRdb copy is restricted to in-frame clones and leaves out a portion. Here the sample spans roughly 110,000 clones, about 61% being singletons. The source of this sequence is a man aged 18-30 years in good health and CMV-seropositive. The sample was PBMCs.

CDR3 region: CASSRGQTLYGYTF. The CDR3 nucleotides read TGTGCCAGCAGTCGGGGACAGACACTCTATGGCTACACCTTC. The gene calls are TRBV27 and TRBJ1-2; 7 bases are a match to TRBD1. The CDR3 is made up of 14 amino acids. Looked up from germline, CDR1 is MNHEY and CDR2 is SMNVEV (reference sequence). The V gene end was trimmed by 5 bases and the J gene end by 4 bases; junction bases not matched to a gene: 7.